Below, 5 T cell receptor beta chains from the same sample are listed, as sequenced in a study of T cell changes during pregnancy in multiple sclerosis. Produced via immunoSEQ multiplex PCR; TCRdb's table is partial and in-frame only. There are tens of thousands of clones in the sample; about 92% occur only once, and roughly 2.7% lies in the top ten. The material sequenced was peripheral blood, taken in the second trimester of pregnancy. Every receptor here comes from a female donor in good health, enrolled as a control in a pregnancy study.

This clone was seen once. The CDR3 sequence is CASSRTGTSGSYEQYF. In DNA form, the CDR3 reads TGTGCCAGCAGCCGCACCGGGACTAGCGGTTCCTACGAGCAGTACTTC. The chain combines TRBV7-2 with TRBJ2-7; 11 positions agree with TRBD2. The CDR3 is 16 amino acids. Looked up from germline, CDR1 is SGHTA and CDR2 is FQGNSA. With V trimmed by 5 bases and J by 1 base, 7 bases remained unmatched.

The J gene is TRBJ2-2, the V gene TRBV7-8; 7 nucleotides agree with TRBD1. V lost 5 bases to trimming and J lost 2 bases; unmatched junction nucleotides: 5. Per germline, CDR1 SGHVS and CDR2 FQNEAQ. The CDR3 runs to 15 residues. The chain's CDR3 is CASSRGGGNTGELFF. Written as DNA, the CDR3 is TGTGCCAGCAGCCGAGGGGGCGGCAACACCGGGGAGCTGTTTTTT.

The rearrangement joins TRBV9 to TRBJ1-3; D might be TRBD1 (5 bases). CDR1 SGDLS and CDR2 YYNGEE come from the germline V gene. The germline V and J ends were trimmed by 7 bases and 0 bases, with 11 bases remaining between them. The CDR3 is 14 residues long. The CDR3 loop reads CASRSGGSGNTIYF. The CDR3 nucleotides are TGTGCCAGCCGTTCGGGGGGCTCTGGAAACACCATATATTTT. The whole variable domain, filled in from reference TRBV9 and TRBJ1-3, reads DSGVTQTPKHLITATGQRVTLRCSPRSGDLSVYWYQQSLDQGLQFLIQYYNGEERAKGNILERFSAQQFPDLHSELNLSSLELGDSALYFCASRSGGSGNTIYFGEGSWLTVV.

This chain uses TRBV7-2 with TRBJ2-7, with a weak D call TRBD2 (5 bases). Germline V gives CDR1 SGHTA, CDR2 FQGNSA. Trimming took off 1 base at V and 0 bases at J, with 16 bases between the two ends. This CDR3 is built from 17 residues. In nucleotides, the CDR3 is TGTGCCAGCAGCTTAGTTTCCTCCAGCGGACGCTCCTACGAGCAGTACTTC. Its protein product is CASSLVSSSGRSYEQYF.

The chain couples TRBV7-3 to TRBJ2-1; tentative D call: TRBD2 (6 bases). Looked up from germline, CDR1 is SGHTA and CDR2 is FQGTGA. The V and J ends lost 0 bases and 6 bases respectively, with 12 bases between them. The CDR3 is made up of 15 amino acids. The CDR3 is CASSLTTVAANEQFF. DNA for the CDR3: TGTGCCAGCAGCTTAACGACGGTAGCGGCCAATGAGCAGTTCTTC.